This paragraph covers one T cell receptor beta chain sequence. Antigen specificity is unknown. This CDR3 is 18 amino acids long. This record belongs to a study of cytomegalovirus exposure and HLA in healthy donors. Overall study context: Earlier sequencing of around 190 million T cells yielded under 120 million unique TCR beta sequences.

Researchers ran the PCR with 60 Vbeta and 13 Jbeta primers. Libraries were prepared by immunoSEQ multiplex PCR; TCRdb keeps only in-frame clonotypes and omits some of them. This table has approximately 130,000 clones, less than 90% appearing once. Study-wide results and caveats: Previously analyzed data showed that most TCR beta V segments were productive at a frequency of about 87% or about 30%. In a later analysis, TCR beta V- and J-gene trimming was associated with a missense DCLRE1C variant.

Sequencing was carried out using PBMCs. The chain employs TRBV21-1 and TRBJ2-3; whether TRBD1, the table's D call, matches the DNA was not checked. TRBV21-1 is an annotated pseudogene. The clonotype comes from a man aged 40-55 years in good health and CMV-seronegative. CDR3 sequence reads: CASSKPIGTGWTLDTQYF. The CDR3 DNA is TGTGCCAGCAGCAAACCGATAGGGACAGGATGGACCCTCGATACGCAGTATTTT.